Described below is a single T cell receptor (beta chain) sequence and its context. What it binds is not known. Germline V gene data show CDR1 as SGHVS and CDR2 as FNYEAQ. The J segment lost 2 bases and the V segment lost 4 bases, leaving 5 bases of the junction unmatched. This CDR3 comprises 16 residues. These data belong to a study of human thymus T cells. Points from the study as a whole: Reports from related research described highly overlapping thymic repertoires among unrelated individuals. It looked as if thymic and blood repertoires used V and J genes in a biased way.

Thymic samples were excised during corrective heart operations. Each of the donors was a healthy Finnish infant who was undergoing open corrective cardiac surgery for congenital heart defects. The data were produced by immunoSEQ multiplex PCR, yet TCRdb's version contains in-frame clones alone and is incomplete. The sample lists roughly 130,000 clones; about 94% were seen once. This sequence originates from a boy under three years old with a congenital heart defect but otherwise immunologically healthy. The sequenced material came from thymus tissue. The V gene is TRBV7-6, the J gene TRBJ2-1; 10 bases agree with TRBD2. CDR3 loop: CASSSLGLAAYNEQFF. The CDR3 nucleotides are TGTGCCAGCAGCTCTCTTGGACTAGCGGCCTACAATGAGCAGTTCTTC.